The 12 T cell receptor beta chains listed next were all sequenced from one sample in a study of PD-1 blockade in classical Hodgkin lymphoma. Clones were read by immunoSEQ multiplex PCR, and TCRdb kept only the in-frame ones, dropping some. The data hold some 20,000 clones, with 86% observed a single time. Every patient relapsed after autologous stem cell transplantation, and brentuximab vedotin exposure varied. Here the sequenced sample was peripheral blood mononuclear cells (PBMCs), taken before the second cycle of nivolumab. These receptors all come from a human donor with classical Hodgkin lymphoma.

The gene calls are TRBV7-3 and TRBJ2-3, with TRBD2 matching 9 bases. CDR3 size: 16 residues. Germline CDR1 reads SGHTA; CDR2 reads FQGTGA. J was trimmed by 5 bases and V by 0 bases; bases with no gene match: 6. In DNA, the CDR3 is TGTGCCAGCAGCTTAACCGGCGGTAGCGGGGGAGATACGCAGTATTTT. Translated: CASSLTGGSGGDTQYF.

The V gene is TRBV5-1, the J gene TRBJ2-2; TRBD1 might be the D (5 bases). The CDR3 extends over 13 amino acids. CDR1 is SGHRS, CDR2 YFSETQ, per germline. V was shortened by 4 bases and J by 5 bases, with 9 bases between the two germline ends. CDR3 DNA: TGCGCCAGCAGCCCCCAGGGTACCGGGGAGCTGTTTTTT. This sequence encodes CASSPQGTGELFF.

The gene calls are TRBV5-1 and TRBJ1-2; TRBD1 agrees at 7 bases. Trimming took 3 bases from V and 7 from J; bases not matched to a gene: 9. CDR1 and CDR2 from the germline V gene are SGHRS and YFSETQ. The CDR3 runs to 14 residues. This CDR3 reads CASSWDSRESGYTF. In DNA, the CDR3 is TGCGCCAGCAGCTGGGACAGCAGAGAGAGTGGCTACACCTTC.

This clone was seen just once. The chain uses TRBV7-9 and TRBJ1-4, with a possible D match to TRBD1 (6 bases). Germline CDR1 and CDR2: SEHNR and FQNEAQ (reference sequence). This CDR3 comprises 15 residues. The V and J ends lost 1 base and 8 bases respectively, with 14 bases between them. CDR3 nucleotide sequence: TGTGCCAGCAGCTTAGTAGCGGGGGCGCCCGAAAAACTGTTTTTT. Encoded protein: CASSLVAGAPEKLFF. Together with reference TRBV7-9 and TRBJ1-4, the CDR3 gives the full variable domain: DTGVSQNPRHKITKRGQNVTFRCDPISEHNRLYWYRQTLGQGPEFLTYFQNEAQLEKSRLLSDRFSAERPKGSFSTLEIQRTEQGDSAMYLCASSLVAGAPEKLFFGSGTQLSVL.

This chain links TRBV2 with TRBJ2-7, with 10 bases fitting TRBD2. Trimming at V came to 8 bases and at J to 2 bases, leaving 12 bases not matched to a gene. The V gene's germline CDR1 is SNHLY and CDR2 FYNNEI. This CDR3 is built from 16 residues. In nucleotides, the CDR3 is TGTGCCAGCGGGGTGGACAGGACTAGCGGAGCCTACGAGCAGTACTTC. Encoded protein: CASGVDRTSGAYEQYF. The variable domain in full, completed from reference TRBV2 and TRBJ2-7, reads EPEVTQTPSHQVTQMGQEVILRCVPISNHLYFYWYRQILGQKVEFLVSFYNNEISEKSEIFDDQFSVERPDGSNFTLKIRSTKLEDSAMYFCASGVDRTSGAYEQYFGPGTRLTVT.

The chain combines TRBV6-1 with TRBJ2-7, with TRBD2 as a possible D gene (7 bases). The ends were cut back, 7 bases at V and 3 bases at J, with 19 bases in the middle. Looked up from germline, CDR1 is MNHNS and CDR2 is SASEGT. The CDR3 consists of 15 residues. Written as DNA, the CDR3 is TGTGCCAGCACCACGGCACCGGGGGGACACTACGAGCAGTACTTC. Encoded protein: CASTTAPGGHYEQYF.

The chain has TRBV5-1 and TRBJ2-5, with 7 bases that match TRBD2. The germline CDR1 and CDR2 sequences are SGHRS and YFSETQ. The CDR3 runs to 16 residues. J lost 2 bases, V lost 0 bases, and 7 bases had no gene match. CDR3: CASSLAVGGEQETQYF. CDR3 DNA: TGCGCCAGCAGCTTGGCTGTGGGGGGGGAACAAGAGACCCAGTACTTC.

This clone was observed a handful of times. The chain carries TRBV6-6 and TRBJ1-1; a possible D gene is TRBD1 (5 bases). The V gene's germline CDR1 is MNHNY and CDR2 SVGAGI (reference sequence). Trimming shortened V by 5 bases and J by 1 base, and 11 bases separated the two germline ends. The CDR3 runs to 14 residues. DNA of the CDR3: TGTGCCAGCAGTCTTAGAGGGGAGAACACTGAAGCTTTCTTT. Protein product: CASSLRGENTEAFF.

V is TRBV5-1 and J is TRBJ2-7; TRBD2 might be the D (5 bases). The germline gives CDR1 SGHRS, CDR2 YFSETQ. This CDR3 has 13 amino acids. Trimming took off 7 bases at V and 2 bases at J, with 13 bases between the two ends. CDR3 sequence (DNA): TGCGCCAGCGTACTAGACGGAGCCTACGAGCAGTACTTC. Protein sequence: CASVLDGAYEQYF.

This chain joins TRBV7-9 and TRBJ1-1, with D possibly matching TRBD1 (5 bases). Germline CDR1 reads SEHNR; CDR2 reads FQNEAQ (reference sequence). The CDR3 is made up of 15 amino acids. Deletions cut 4 bases from V and 2 bases from J, with 14 bases between. CDR3 protein: CASSSHERDNTEAFF. CDR3 DNA: TGTGCCAGCAGCTCCCATGAGCGGGACAACACTGAAGCTTTCTTT.

This chain joins TRBV5-1 and TRBJ2-6, with 8 bases aligning to TRBD1. Germline V gives CDR1 SGHRS, CDR2 YFSETQ. J was trimmed by 0 bases and V by 4 bases; bases with no gene match: 6. The CDR3 spans 17 residues. The CDR3 DNA reads as TGCGCCAGCAGCCCCAGGGGGCCGGACTCTGGGGCCAACGTCCTGACTTTC. Its protein product is CASSPRGPDSGANVLTF.

The chain carries TRBV6-5 and TRBJ2-7; 7 bases are a match to TRBD1. CDR3 size: 16 residues. V dropped 0 bases and J dropped 0; count of bases not matched to a gene: 5. CDR1 is MNHEY, CDR2 SVGAGI, per germline. The CDR3 loop is CASSYSMGQSSYEQYF. The CDR3, as DNA: TGTGCCAGCAGTTACTCTATGGGACAGAGCTCCTACGAGCAGTACTTC.